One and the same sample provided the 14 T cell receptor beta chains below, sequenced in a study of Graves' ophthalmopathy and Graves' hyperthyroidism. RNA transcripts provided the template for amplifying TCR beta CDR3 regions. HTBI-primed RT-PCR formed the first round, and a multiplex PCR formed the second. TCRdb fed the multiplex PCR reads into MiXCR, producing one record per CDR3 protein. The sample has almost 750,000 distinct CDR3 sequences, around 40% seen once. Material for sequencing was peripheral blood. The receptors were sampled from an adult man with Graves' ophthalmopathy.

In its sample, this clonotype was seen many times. The DNA for the CDR3 is TGTGCCAGCAGCTTAGTCGAGGGGGCCCCCCTCCACTTT. Its translation is CASSLVEGAPLHF. The rearrangement links TRBV11-2 to TRBJ1-6; TRBD1 agrees at 7 bases. With V trimmed by 1 base and J by 13 bases, 4 bases remained unmatched. CDR1 and CDR2 (germline): SGHAT, FQNNGV. The CDR3 extends over 13 amino acids.

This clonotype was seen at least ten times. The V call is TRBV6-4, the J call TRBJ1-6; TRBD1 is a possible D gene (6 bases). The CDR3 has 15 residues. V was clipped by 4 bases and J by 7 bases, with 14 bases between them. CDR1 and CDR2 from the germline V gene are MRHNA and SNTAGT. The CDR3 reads CASSALGGENSPLHF. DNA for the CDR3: TGTGCCAGCAGTGCCCTAGGGGGGGAGAATTCACCCCTCCACTTT.

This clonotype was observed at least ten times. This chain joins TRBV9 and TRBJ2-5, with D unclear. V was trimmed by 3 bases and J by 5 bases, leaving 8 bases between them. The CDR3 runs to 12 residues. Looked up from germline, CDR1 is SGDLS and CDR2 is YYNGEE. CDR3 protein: CASSGVRETQYF. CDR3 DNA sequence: TGTGCCAGCAGCGGGGTCCGTGAGACCCAGTACTTC.

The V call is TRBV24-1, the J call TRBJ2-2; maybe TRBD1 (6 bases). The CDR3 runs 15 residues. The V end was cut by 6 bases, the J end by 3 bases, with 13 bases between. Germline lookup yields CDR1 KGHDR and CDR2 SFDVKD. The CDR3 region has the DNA TGTGCCACCAGTCAATCTGGGGGCGACACCGGGGAGCTGTTTTTT. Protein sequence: CATSQSGGDTGELFF.

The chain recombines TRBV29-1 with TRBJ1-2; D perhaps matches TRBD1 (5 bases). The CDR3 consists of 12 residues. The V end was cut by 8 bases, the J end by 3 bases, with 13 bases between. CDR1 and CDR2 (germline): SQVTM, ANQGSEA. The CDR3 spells CSLGGGYYGYTF. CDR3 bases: TGCAGCTTAGGCGGGGGGTACTATGGCTACACCTTC.

The CDR3 bases are TGTGCCAGCACCGGGCGACTAGCGGGGACGAACACCGGGGAGCTGTTTTTT. It encodes CASTGRLAGTNTGELFF. This chain joins TRBV25-1 and TRBJ2-2; 11 bases line up with TRBD2. This CDR3 spans 17 amino acids. Germline CDR1 MGHDK, CDR2 SYGVNS. The V segment lost 7 bases and the J segment 0 bases; nucleotides outside the gene matches: 7. Complete variable domain (other parts from reference TRBV25-1 and TRBJ2-2): EADIYQTPRYLVIGTGKKITLECSQTMGHDKMYWYQQDPGMELHLIHYSYGVNSTEKGDLSSESTVSRIRTEHFPLTLESARPSHTSQYLCASTGRLAGTNTGELFFGEGSRLTVL.

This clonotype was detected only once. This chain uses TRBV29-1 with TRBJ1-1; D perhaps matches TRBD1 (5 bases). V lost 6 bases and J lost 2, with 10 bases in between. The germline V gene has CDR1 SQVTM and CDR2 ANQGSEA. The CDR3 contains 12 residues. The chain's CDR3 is CSVGHVNTEAFF. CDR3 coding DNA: TGCAGCGTAGGACACGTCAACACTGAAGCTTTCTTT.

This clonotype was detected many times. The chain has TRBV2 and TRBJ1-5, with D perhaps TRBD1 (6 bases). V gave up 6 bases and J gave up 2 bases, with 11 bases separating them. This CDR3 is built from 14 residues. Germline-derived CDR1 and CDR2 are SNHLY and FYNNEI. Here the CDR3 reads CASRSRTGNQPQHF. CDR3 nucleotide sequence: TGTGCCAGCAGGTCTAGGACAGGCAATCAGCCCCAGCATTTT.

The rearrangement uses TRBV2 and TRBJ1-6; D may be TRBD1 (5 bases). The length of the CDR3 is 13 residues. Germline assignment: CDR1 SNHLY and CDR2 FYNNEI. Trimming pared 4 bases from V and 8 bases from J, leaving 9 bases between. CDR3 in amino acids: CASSARGDSPLHF. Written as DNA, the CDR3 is TGTGCCAGCAGTGCCCGAGGGGATTCACCCCTCCACTTT.

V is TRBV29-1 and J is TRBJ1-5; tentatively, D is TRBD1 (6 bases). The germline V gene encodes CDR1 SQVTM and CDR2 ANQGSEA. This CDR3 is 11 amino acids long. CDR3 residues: CRDYRDQPQHF. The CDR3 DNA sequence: TGCAGAGATTACAGGGATCAGCCCCAGCATTTT.

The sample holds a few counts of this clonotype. CDR3 DNA: TGTGCCAGCAGCTCTAGGGGGGGGTTCGGGAGTGAAAAACTGTTTTTT. It specifies CASSSRGGFGSEKLFF. The gene calls are TRBV7-8 and TRBJ1-4, with D possibly matching TRBD1 (6 bases). Germline CDR1 SGHVS, CDR2 FQNEAQ. This CDR3 comprises 16 residues. The V end was cut by 4 bases, the J end by 7 bases, with 19 bases between.

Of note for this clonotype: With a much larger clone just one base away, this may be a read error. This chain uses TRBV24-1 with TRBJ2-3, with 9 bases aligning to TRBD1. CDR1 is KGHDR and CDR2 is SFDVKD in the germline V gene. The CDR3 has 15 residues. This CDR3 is CATSDWGQGFQTQCF. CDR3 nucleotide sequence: TGTGCCACCAGTGATTGGGGACAGGGCTTCCAGACCCAGTGCTTC.

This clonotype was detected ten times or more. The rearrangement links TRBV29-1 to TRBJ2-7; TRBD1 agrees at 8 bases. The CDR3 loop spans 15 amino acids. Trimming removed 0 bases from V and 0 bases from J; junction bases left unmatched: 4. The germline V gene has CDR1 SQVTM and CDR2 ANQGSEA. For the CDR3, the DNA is TGCAGCGTTGAAGATAGACAGGGGTTCTCCTACGAGCAGTACTTC. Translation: CSVEDRQGFSYEQYF.

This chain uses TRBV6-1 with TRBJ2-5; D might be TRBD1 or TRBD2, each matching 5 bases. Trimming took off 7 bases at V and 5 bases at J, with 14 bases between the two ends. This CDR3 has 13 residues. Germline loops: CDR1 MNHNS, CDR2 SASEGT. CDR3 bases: TGTGCCAGCACAGAGGGGTCCCGGGAGACCCAGTACTTC. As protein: CASTEGSRETQYF.